This record looks at one T cell receptor beta chain sequence and its context. No antigen is known for it. V shed 2 bases and J shed 2 bases, with 10 bases lying between them. Germline V gene lookup returns CDR1 MNHEY and CDR2 SVGAGI. The CDR3 length is 15 residues. The data are from a study of response to subunit inactivated influenza vaccine. Overall study results and limits: The authors put forward the suggestion that each seasonal influenza vaccination may bring in only a limited number of new T cells.

TCRdb re-analysed the RT-PCR reads in MiXCR, keeping a single row per CDR3 protein. Here the sample spans 150,000 or so distinct CDR3 sequences, around 9.9% being singletons. The starting material was non-naive T cells sorted from PBMCs, obtained more than 35 days after vaccination. V gene TRBV6-5 combines with J gene TRBJ2-1, with D unresolved. This sequence was found in a man aged 45-60 years who received an inactivated influenza vaccine. For the CDR3, the DNA is TGTGCCAGCAGTTACGAGGTGAGCACCTACAATGAGCAGTTCTTC. Its protein product is CASSYEVSTYNEQFF.